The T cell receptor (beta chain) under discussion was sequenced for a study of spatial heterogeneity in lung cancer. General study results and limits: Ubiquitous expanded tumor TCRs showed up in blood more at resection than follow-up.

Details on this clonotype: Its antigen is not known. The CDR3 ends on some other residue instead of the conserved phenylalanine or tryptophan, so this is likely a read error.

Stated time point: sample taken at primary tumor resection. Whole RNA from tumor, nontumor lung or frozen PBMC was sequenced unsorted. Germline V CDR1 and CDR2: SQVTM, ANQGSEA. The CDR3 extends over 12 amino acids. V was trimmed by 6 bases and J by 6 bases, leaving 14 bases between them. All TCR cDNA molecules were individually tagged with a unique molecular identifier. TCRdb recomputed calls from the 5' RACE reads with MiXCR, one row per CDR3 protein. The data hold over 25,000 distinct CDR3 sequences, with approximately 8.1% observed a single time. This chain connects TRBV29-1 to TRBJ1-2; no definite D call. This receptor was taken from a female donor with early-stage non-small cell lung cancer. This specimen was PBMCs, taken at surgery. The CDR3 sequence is CSVPDVFNGYTV. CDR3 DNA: TGCAGCGTCCCTGACGTGTTCAATGGCTACACCGTC.